This TCR beta chain stems from a study of OX40 agonist ivuxolimab in advanced cancers. On the study more broadly: Dose-escalation cases comprised hepatocellular carcinoma, melanoma, renal cell or head and neck cancer. Study conclusions and caveats: Clonal expansion among partial responders at 0.1-3.0 mg/kg ranked near the lowest.

Sequenced by immunoSEQ multiplex PCR; TCRdb stores in-frame clones only, minus some. The table includes about 57,000 clones, 75% to 90% detected once. The V and J ends lost 5 bases and 0 bases respectively, with 14 bases between them. Germline assignment: CDR1 SEHNR and CDR2 FQNEAQ (reference sequence). The CDR3 extends over 15 amino acids. Patients were ruled out by autoimmune disease history or systemic immunosuppression. A remark on this clone: Its antigen is as yet unknown.

This clonotype was obtained from an adult with an advanced solid tumor such as melanoma, head and neck, liver or kidney cancer. The input for sequencing was CD4+ or CD8+ T cells sorted from blood, taken in a trial of the OX40 agonist ivuxolimab. This sequence joins TRBV7-9 and TRBJ2-7; a weak D match, TRBD2 (5 bases). The chain's CDR3 is CASSPRGLNSYEQYF. DNA of the CDR3: TGTGCCAGCAGCCCCCGAGGGCTGAACTCCTACGAGCAGTACTTC.